This entry lists 27 T cell receptor beta chains sequenced from one sample in a study of blood T cells in healthy people across ages. With a J-beta primer mix and a sample-barcoded 5' primer, a second PCR ran roughly 6 to 11 cycles. Via MiXCR, TCRdb re-called the 5' RACE reads, giving one row per CDR3 protein. The sample has about 760,000 distinct CDR3 sequences; 25% are singletons. The same data also went into a second study, on T cells of mothers and their children.

The sequencing sample was made of blood. The source is a boy aged 10-17 years in good health.

The chain couples TRBV29-1 to TRBJ2-4; TRBD2 is a possible D gene (6 bases). This CDR3 is 15 amino acids long. Germline V lookup: CDR1 SQVTM, CDR2 ANQGSEA. Trimming pared 3 bases from V and 0 bases from J, leaving 12 bases between. DNA for the CDR3: TGCAGCGTTGAGGGTGGGACTCCAGCCAAAAACATTCAGTACTTC. This codes for CSVEGGTPAKNIQYF. Looking up the rest from reference TRBV29-1 and TRBJ2-4 gives the full variable domain: SAVISQKPSRDICQRGTSLTIQCQVDSQVTMMFWYRQQPGQSLTLIATANQGSEATYESGFVIDKFPISRPNLTFSTLTVSNMSPEDSSIYLCSVEGGTPAKNIQYFGAGTRLSVL.

This clonotype was picked up a small number of times. This CDR3 is CSVGDFSHWGETQYF. CDR3 sequence (DNA): TGCAGCGTTGGGGACTTTTCTCACTGGGGAGAGACCCAGTACTTC. The rearrangement uses TRBV29-1 and TRBJ2-5; a possible D gene is TRBD2 (6 bases). The CDR3 has 15 residues. V lost 4 bases and J lost 4, with 19 bases in between. Germline V lookup: CDR1 SQVTM, CDR2 ANQGSEA.

This clonotype appeared once. The chain joins TRBV14 to TRBJ2-3; perhaps TRBD1 as D (5 bases). Looked up from germline, CDR1 is SGHDN and CDR2 is FVKESK. The V and J ends lost 1 base and 4 bases respectively, with 15 bases between them. The CDR3 is made up of 16 amino acids. The CDR3 loop is CASSQVRPQGADTQYF. CDR3 in DNA: TGTGCCAGCAGCCAAGTAAGACCCCAAGGGGCAGATACGCAGTATTTT.

This rearrangement joins TRBV6-2 or TRBV6-3 to TRBJ1-5; the D gene is possibly TRBD1 (5 bases). V shed 8 bases and J shed 8 bases, with 13 bases lying between them. The CDR3 runs to 12 residues. In germline, CDR1 is MNHEY, CDR2 SVGEGT. The CDR3 loop is CASSGGGKPQHF. CDR3 sequence (DNA): TGTGCCAGCTCCGGCGGGGGGAAGCCCCAGCATTTT.

A remark on this clonotype: Its ends do not fully match the called genes, so a read error is possible. The V gene is TRBV29-1, the J gene TRBJ2-1; 11 nucleotides align to TRBD1. Germline V lookup: CDR1 SQVTM, CDR2 ANQGSEA. There are 14 residues in the CDR3. The chain's CDR3 is CSVEGTGGYTEQFF. CDR3 bases: TGCAGCGTTGAAGGGACAGGGGGCTACACTGAGCAGTTCTTC.

The chain couples TRBV5-4 to TRBJ1-1, with D uncertain. The germline V gene encodes CDR1 SGHNT and CDR2 YYREEE (reference sequence). The V and J ends lost 1 base and 3 bases respectively, with 10 bases between them. This CDR3 is 14 amino acids long. Written as DNA, the CDR3 is TGTGCCAGCAGCTTGTTAATGGGAGACACTGAAGCTTTCTTT. Protein sequence: CASSLLMGDTEAFF.

This clonotype turned up a few times. Germline is not matched at one junction end, which may reflect a read error. This chain joins TRBV9 and TRBJ1-1; D is uncertain. CDR1 SGDLS and CDR2 YYNGEE come from the germline V gene. This CDR3 comprises 12 residues. The CDR3 DNA reads as TGTGCCAGCGCCTTGCCGGCGGATACGAGGGTCTTT. Protein product: CASALPADTRVF.

The chain combines TRBV6-5 with TRBJ1-1; no reliable D call. The CDR3 has 12 amino acids. Germline lookup yields CDR1 MNHEY and CDR2 SVGAGI. V gave up 7 bases and J gave up 5 bases, with 11 bases separating them. The CDR3 DNA is TGTGCCAGCACCGGACGCGTAACTGAAGCTTTCTTT. It specifies CASTGRVTEAFF.

This clonotype was found a few times. DNA for the CDR3: TGCGCCAGCAGGACGACAGGGCAGAGCTCCTACGAGCAGTACTTC. This sequence encodes CASRTTGQSSYEQYF. The genes are TRBV4-1 and TRBJ2-7; 7 positions match TRBD1. Germline V gene sequence: CDR1 MGHRA, CDR2 YSYEKL. The length of the CDR3 is 15 residues. J was trimmed by 0 bases and V by 6 bases; bases with no gene match: 8.

This rearrangement joins TRBV7-2 to TRBJ2-7; D is tentatively TRBD1 or TRBD2 (5 bases each). Germline V gene sequence: CDR1 SGHTA, CDR2 FQGNSA. V lost 5 bases and J lost 4, with 15 bases in between. The CDR3 covers 14 residues. In nucleotides, the CDR3 is TGTGCCAGCAGCCCAGAACCGGGACCATACGAGCAGTACTTC. It is translated as CASSPEPGPYEQYF.

This clonotype has more than one count but fewer than ten. This rearrangement joins TRBV3-1 to TRBJ1-2, with D possibly being TRBD1 (5 bases). This CDR3 is built from 17 residues. Trimming left V 3 bases short and J 1 base short, with 18 bases between. Germline V gene data show CDR1 as LGHDT and CDR2 as YNNKEL (reference sequence). The CDR3 is CASSQPLRDGNNYGYTF. The CDR3 nucleotides read TGTGCCAGCAGCCAGCCACTAAGGGACGGAAATAACTATGGCTACACCTTC.

This chain uses TRBV29-1 with TRBJ2-7, with a possible D match to TRBD1 (6 bases). This CDR3 contains 13 residues. Germline V lookup: CDR1 SQVTM, CDR2 ANQGSEA. Trimming took off 6 bases at V and 2 bases at J, with 14 bases between the two ends. Here the CDR3 reads CSVGKDSTYEQYF. The CDR3 coding sequence is TGCAGCGTAGGAAAGGACAGTACCTACGAGCAGTACTTC.

This clonotype was found a few times. The chain carries TRBV12-3 or TRBV12-4 and TRBJ2-5; D possibly uses TRBD1 or TRBD2 (6 bases each). CDR3 size: 16 residues. Trimming stripped 6 bases from V and 1 base from J, with 18 bases between. The CDR3 region is CASRATGRGPQETQYF. CDR3 nucleotide sequence: TGTGCCAGCAGAGCGACAGGTCGGGGGCCCCAAGAGACCCAGTACTTC.

This clonotype was counted only a few times. The chain employs TRBV20-1 and TRBJ2-3; possibly TRBD2 for D (5 bases). Trimming stripped 3 bases from V and 1 base from J, with 17 bases between. CDR3 length: 16 residues. CDR1 and CDR2 from the germline V gene are DFQATT and SNEGSKA (reference sequence). CDR3 sequence reads: CSARPLGSSGTDTQYF. CDR3 coding DNA: TGCAGTGCTAGGCCACTTGGTAGTAGCGGCACAGATACGCAGTATTTT.

In this sample, this clonotype turned up once. The genes are TRBV9 and TRBJ2-5, with a tentative D call TRBD1 (5 bases). The DNA end lines up better with TRBJ2-7; the J call may be wrong. The CDR3 has 16 amino acids. Per germline, CDR1 SGDLS and CDR2 YYNGEE. The CDR3 loop is CASSVVSTTSQVEQYF. The DNA of the CDR3 is TGTGCCAGCAGCGTAGTCTCAACCACCTCACAGGTCGAGCAGTACTTC.

This chain links TRBV4-1 with TRBJ1-1; D may be TRBD1 (6 bases). Trimming took off 1 base at V and 1 base at J, with 16 bases between the two ends. The CDR3 has 17 amino acids. Germline V lookup: CDR1 MGHRA, CDR2 YSYEKL. The DNA for the CDR3 is TGCGCCAGCAGCCAAGGGGGGCAGGGCTTTGCGAACACTGAAGCTTTCTTT. It yields the protein CASSQGGQGFANTEAFF.

This chain joins TRBV27 and TRBJ2-5; 10 nucleotides match TRBD2. This CDR3 region has 15 residues. V lost 0 bases and J lost 4; bases outside the gene matches: 2. Germline V gene data show CDR1 as MNHEY and CDR2 as SMNVEV (reference sequence). The CDR3 coding sequence is TGTGCCAGCAGTTTATCAGCGGGGGGGAGAGAGACCCAGTACTTC. Translating gives CASSLSAGGRETQYF.

This clonotype was seen more than once but under ten times. V usage is TRBV7-3 and J usage is TRBJ2-1, with 10 bases identical to TRBD2. Germline CDR1 SGHTA, CDR2 FQGTGA. This CDR3 has 20 residues. After removal of 5 bases from V and 4 bases from J, the junction contained 20 bases not matched to a gene. The CDR3 reads CASSLKASSGSLFPYNEQFF. The CDR3 bases are TGTGCCAGCAGCCTCAAAGCGTCTAGCGGGAGCCTTTTTCCGTACAATGAGCAGTTCTTC.

This clonotype was recorded a few times. The rearrangement uses TRBV7-8 and TRBJ2-5; 10 bases fit TRBD2. This CDR3 is built from 15 residues. After removal of 3 bases from V and 3 bases from J, the junction contained 4 bases not matched to a gene. Germline V gene sequence: CDR1 SGHVS, CDR2 FQNEAQ. The CDR3 DNA follows: TGTGCCAGCAGCTTGATTGGACTAGCGGAAGAGACCCAGTACTTC. This translates into CASSLIGLAEETQYF.

This clonotype showed up just a few times. Sequence at one end of the junction differs from germline and may be a read error. This chain uses TRBV6-5 with TRBJ2-5; 9 bases are a match to TRBD2. TRBJ2-1 explains the end of the DNA better; the J call may be wrong. The CDR3 loop spans 15 amino acids. Germline V gene sequence: CDR1 MNHEY, CDR2 SVGAGI. The DNA of the CDR3 is TGTGCCAGCACGGCTAGCGGGGACTCCCACAATGAGCAGTTCTTC. It yields the protein CASTASGDSHNEQFF.

The table lists this clonotype with a few counts. This chain links TRBV6-1 with TRBJ2-2; TRBD1 might be the D (6 bases). In germline, CDR1 is MNHNS, CDR2 SASEGT. The CDR3 totals 16 residues. Trimming took off 9 bases at V and 3 bases at J, with 20 bases between the two ends. The CDR3, as DNA: TGTGCCAGTAGACCCCAGGGGCTCCCTTACACCGGGGAGCTGTTTTTT. Protein product: CASRPQGLPYTGELFF.

V is TRBV6-2 or TRBV6-3 and J is TRBJ2-7; D may be TRBD1 (5 bases). The CDR3 has 16 amino acids. Germline CDR1 MNHEY, CDR2 SVGEGT. The V end was cut by 2 bases, the J end by 2 bases, with 16 bases between. The CDR3 DNA is TGTGCCAGCAGTTACCCAGGGATGAGGTCGCCCTACGAGCAGTACTTC. Translating it yields CASSYPGMRSPYEQYF.

The CDR3 region is CASSEAVTGGKIYGYTF. CDR3 DNA sequence: TGTGCCAGCAGTGAAGCAGTTACAGGGGGGAAAATCTATGGCTACACCTTC. The rearrangement links TRBV2 to TRBJ1-2, with 8 bases aligning to TRBD1. The J segment lost 4 bases and the V segment lost 0 bases, leaving 10 bases of the junction unmatched. CDR1 is SNHLY, CDR2 FYNNEI, per germline. The CDR3 loop spans 17 amino acids. The variable domain in full, completed from reference TRBV2 and TRBJ1-2, reads EPEVTQTPSHQVTQMGQEVILRCVPISNHLYFYWYRQILGQKVEFLVSFYNNEISEKSEIFDDQFSVERPDGSNFTLKIRSTKLEDSAMYFCASSEAVTGGKIYGYTFGSGTRLTVV.

The chain carries TRBV7-9 and TRBJ2-5; D is uncertain. The V end was cut by 1 base, the J end by 2 bases, with 8 bases between. CDR3 length: 14 residues. The germline CDR1 and CDR2 sequences are SEHNR and FQNEAQ (reference sequence). CDR3 nucleotide sequence: TGTGCCAGCAGCTTAGAATCTGGTCAAGAGACCCAGTACTTC. This codes for CASSLESGQETQYF.

The chain links TRBV9 to TRBJ2-3; D ambiguous. Trimming cost V 3 bases and J 4 bases, with 18 bases left between them. The length of the CDR3 is 16 residues. Germline CDR1 reads SGDLS; CDR2 reads YYNGEE. The CDR3 bases are TGTGCCAGCAGCGACCCATTGGGGTCAGTCCCAGATACGCAGTATTTT. Protein: CASSDPLGSVPDTQYF.

This chain links TRBV4-1 with TRBJ2-5, with TRBD2 identical over 9 bases. Near its end, the DNA agrees better with TRBJ2-7, so the J call may be wrong. This CDR3 is 15 amino acids long. CDR1 MGHRA and CDR2 YSYEKL come from the germline V gene. The CDR3 DNA sequence: TGCGCCAGCAGCCGGTACCTAGCGGGGACCTACGAGCAGTACTTC. Residues: CASSRYLAGTYEQYF.

The chain has TRBV19 and TRBJ2-6; D not resolved. The CDR3 consists of 15 residues. Germline assignment: CDR1 LNHDA and CDR2 SQIVND (reference sequence). V lost 3 bases and J 0 bases, leaving 6 bases between the germline ends. The CDR3 DNA reads as TGTGCCAGTAGTATTGCCCACTCTGGGGCCAACGTCCTGACTTTC. Protein sequence: CASSIAHSGANVLTF.